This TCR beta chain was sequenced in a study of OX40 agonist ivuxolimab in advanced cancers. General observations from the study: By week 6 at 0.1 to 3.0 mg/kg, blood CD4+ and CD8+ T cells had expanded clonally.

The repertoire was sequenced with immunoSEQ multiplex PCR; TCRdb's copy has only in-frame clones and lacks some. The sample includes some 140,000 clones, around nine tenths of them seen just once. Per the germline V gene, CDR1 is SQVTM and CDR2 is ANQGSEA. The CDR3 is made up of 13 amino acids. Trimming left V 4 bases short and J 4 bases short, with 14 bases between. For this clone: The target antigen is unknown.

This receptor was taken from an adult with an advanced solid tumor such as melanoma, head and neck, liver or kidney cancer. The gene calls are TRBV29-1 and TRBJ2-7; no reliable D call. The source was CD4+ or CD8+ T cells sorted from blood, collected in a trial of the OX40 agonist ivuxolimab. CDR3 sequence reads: CSVVSRVGYEQYF. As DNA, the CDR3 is TGCAGCGTTGTTAGTAGGGTAGGTTACGAGCAGTACTTC.